These T cell receptor beta chains were read from a single sample in a study of persistence of HIV-infected CD4 T cells. The table came from immunoSEQ multiplex PCR; TCRdb's copy has only in-frame clones and leaves some out. The profile shows around 45,000 clones, roughly nine tenths of them singletons. Antigens of these TCRs are unknown. The sample in question was CD4+ T cells sorted from PBMCs after approximately 19-hour stimulation, obtained from a patient who received antiretroviral therapy. The receptors originated from an adult man with HIV who was CMV-seropositive. CDR3s include the opening cysteine and the closing phenylalanine or tryptophan.

V,J,CDR3
TRBV28,TRBJ2-1,CASSPGLAGGEQFF
TRBV5-1,TRBJ1-5,CASSFGSNQPQHF
TRBV5-1,TRBJ2-3,CASSFPSGGSSTDTQYF
TRBV6-5,TRBJ2-7,CASSYGTKLYEQYF
TRBV5-1,TRBJ1-2,CASSLGGEGYGYTF
TRBV5-1,TRBJ2-6,CASSSRPGQKDNVLTF
TRBV24-1,TRBJ2-7,CATSGGQGVEQYF
TRBV5-4,TRBJ1-5,CASSLGGAGSRQPQHF
TRBV5-1,TRBJ2-5,CASSAQGYPQETQYF
TRBV7-9,TRBJ1-2,CASSLSTGPHGYTF
TRBV28,TRBJ2-2,CASLLTGAGELFF
TRBV28,TRBJ2-6,CASSLSWGTGANVLTF
TRBV4-1,TRBJ1-2,CASSRGQGGNYGYTF
TRBV2,TRBJ1-1,CASSDRAVVNTEAFF
TRBV10-3,TRBJ1-1,CAISETDRPNTEAFF
TRBV4-2,TRBJ1-4,CASSQAGGTGDEKLFF
TRBV28,TRBJ1-2,CASTQADQSYGYTF
TRBV3-1/TRBV3-2,TRBJ2-3,CASSQGARGGADTQYF
TRBV2,TRBJ1-3,CASRQTSSGNTIYF
TRBV29-1,TRBJ2-3,CSAPQGAGTDTQYF
TRBV23-1,TRBJ2-7,CAPTGGGYEQYF
TRBV28,TRBJ2-3,CASSLWRAGSDTQYF
TRBV24-1,TRBJ2-2,CATIQPGRGRTGELFF
TRBV4-2,TRBJ2-1,CASSQSGTTTINEQFF
TRBV7-8,TRBJ2-7,CASSPKDGSYEQYF
TRBV19,TRBJ1-6,CATQSGQSGSPLHF
TRBV7-3,TRBJ2-7,CASSLADGGYEQYF
TRBV29-1,TRBJ2-3,CSVGRISGQDETDTQYF
TRBV12-3/TRBV12-4,TRBJ1-1,CASRMTQATEAFF
TRBV23-1,TRBJ2-7,CASSQGDSFSYEQYF
TRBV27,TRBJ2-1,CASRRIAGVDNEQFF
TRBV5-1,TRBJ2-2,CASSLPTGGPGELFF
TRBV5-1,TRBJ2-7,CASSAGQTYYEQYF
TRBV2,TRBJ1-5,CASSDTGFSNQPQHF
TRBV2,TRBJ1-1,CASSVKGTEAFF
TRBV5-6,TRBJ2-1,CASSRGQGDEQFF
TRBV18,TRBJ2-7,CASSPTGNYEQYF
TRBV23-1,TRBJ1-6,CASSHNPGQGGFWSYNSPLHF
TRBV10-1,TRBJ1-6,CATRINSPLHF
TRBV5-4,TRBJ1-1,CASSLIRGLENTEAFF
TRBV29-1,TRBJ1-4,CSVDTGQPTNEKLFF
TRBV4-2,TRBJ2-1,CASSQHATGGEEQFF
TRBV2,TRBJ2-7,CATRGLVYEQYF
TRBV6-1,TRBJ2-7,CASSEGVSVAISYEQYF
TRBV19,TRBJ1-1,CASRTGAYMNTEAFF
TRBV15,TRBJ2-4,CATSIEGTVAKNIQYF
TRBV30,TRBJ2-7,CAWRKTGTREQYF
TRBV6-1,TRBJ1-2,CASSERYLYGYTF
TRBV5-1,TRBJ2-7,CASSLGTGEGYEQYF
TRBV3-1/TRBV3-2,TRBJ1-2,CASSQGVIGYTF
TRBV5-1,TRBJ2-3,CASSSTGQGVTDTQYF
TRBV21-1,TRBJ2-7,CASSKGGASGEYEQYF
TRBV5-4,TRBJ2-2,CASSSRASGGTGELFF